The present entry profiles one T cell receptor (beta chain) with its context. What it recognizes is unknown. The CDR3 is made up of 15 amino acids. With 4 bases removed from V and 4 bases from J, the gap between germline ends came to 17 bases. Looked up from germline, CDR1 is LGHNA and CDR2 is YNFKEQ. TCR beta cDNA libraries had unique molecular identifiers. Some 500,000 cDNA molecules were recovered from an input of 1 to 10 million T cells. From the PCR reads, TCRdb called clonotypes with MiXCR, one entry per CDR3 protein. The table has hundreds of thousands of distinct CDR3 sequences, 55% to 60% seen once. This record belongs to a study of post-analysis software for immune sequencing data. Study in general: The patients showed relapsing-remitting, secondary progressive and progressive-relapsing multiple sclerosis courses.

Whole-study results and caveats: The F measure placed samples prepared in the same batch into strongly shared clusters. A significant reduction in normalized Chao1 diversity was observed in multiple sclerosis patients versus controls. About five TRBV segments (TRBV5-6, TRBV5-1 and TRBV20-1 among them) occurred more frequently in patients than in controls.

This TCR was sampled from a girl aged 2 to 9 with multiple sclerosis. The specimen was blood. This chain uses TRBV4-2 with TRBJ2-7; D might be TRBD2 (7 bases). The CDR3 region has the DNA TGTGCCAGCAGCCCCCGGGGGGCGGGAACATACGAGCAGTACTTC. Its translation is CASSPRGAGTYEQYF.